This is a list of T cell receptor beta chains from one sample in a study of shared clonotypes between healthy human individuals. The table came from immunoSEQ multiplex PCR; TCRdb's copy has only in-frame clones and leaves some out. This sample carries about 2.3 million clones, around 92% of them seen once, and the ten largest clones take about 0.36%. Sequencing used naive CD4+ T cells from PBMCs. These receptors all come from a young man in good health. Some clones in this sample may be carry-over from other donors' samples. Each CDR3 is given with its conserved first and last residue. Fields, in order: CDR3 protein, clone size, J gene, V gene, CDR3 length. Rows may omit the clone size; those that give it use once, few, many or a size class.

CDR3aa: CASTLEGGASATRVTQYF; abundance: once; j_gene: TRBJ2-5; v_gene: TRBV7-9; len: 18
CDR3aa: CASSELGRGGNTEAFF; abundance: NA; j_gene: TRBJ1-1; v_gene: TRBV2; len: 16
CDR3aa: CASSPTGTRNNYGYTF; abundance: NA; j_gene: TRBJ1-2; v_gene: TRBV18; len: 16
CDR3aa: CASSKAQGGYNEQFF; abundance: NA; j_gene: TRBJ2-1; v_gene: TRBV11-3; len: 15
CDR3aa: CASSLALAGGQETQYF; abundance: NA; j_gene: TRBJ2-5; v_gene: TRBV5-1; len: 16
CDR3aa: CATSRDPGARNTEAFF; abundance: NA; j_gene: TRBJ1-1; v_gene: TRBV15; len: 16
CDR3aa: CASSQEAGTQFF; abundance: NA; j_gene: TRBJ2-1; v_gene: TRBV4-2; len: 12
CDR3aa: CASSLDGGEQFF; abundance: NA; j_gene: TRBJ2-1; v_gene: TRBV7-3; len: 12
CDR3aa: CASSTRGGEPHNEQFF; abundance: NA; j_gene: TRBJ2-1; v_gene: TRBV9; len: 16
CDR3aa: CASSLVAGGLSYNEQFF; abundance: NA; j_gene: TRBJ2-1; v_gene: TRBV11-2; len: 17
CDR3aa: CASSLVDGLASYNEQFF; abundance: NA; j_gene: TRBJ2-1; v_gene: TRBV5-1; len: 17
CDR3aa: CASSLMAPKNTGELFF; abundance: NA; j_gene: TRBJ2-2; v_gene: TRBV27; len: 16
CDR3aa: CASSEGPLREQYF; abundance: NA; j_gene: TRBJ2-7; v_gene: TRBV2; len: 13
CDR3aa: CASSPLTGTYTGELFF; abundance: NA; j_gene: TRBJ2-2; v_gene: TRBV18; len: 16
CDR3aa: CASSAQTSDPSTDTQYF; abundance: NA; j_gene: TRBJ2-3; v_gene: TRBV4-1; len: 17
CDR3aa: CASSGDRGFHEQYF; abundance: NA; j_gene: TRBJ2-7; v_gene: TRBV6-4; len: 14
CDR3aa: CAISESATASDTQYF; abundance: NA; j_gene: TRBJ2-3; v_gene: TRBV10-3; len: 15
CDR3aa: CASSLGKFSGNTIYF; abundance: once; j_gene: TRBJ1-3; v_gene: TRBV28; len: 15
CDR3aa: CASSTIAGGPDNEQFF; abundance: NA; j_gene: TRBJ2-1; v_gene: TRBV9; len: 16
CDR3aa: CASSPTAGEPQHF; abundance: NA; j_gene: TRBJ1-5; v_gene: TRBV18; len: 13
CDR3aa: CASSGGQGSGANVLTF; abundance: once; j_gene: TRBJ2-6; v_gene: TRBV6-1; len: 16
CDR3aa: CASTQYQETQYF; abundance: NA; j_gene: TRBJ2-5; v_gene: TRBV2; len: 12
CDR3aa: CASEAGLARNEQFF; abundance: NA; j_gene: TRBJ2-1; v_gene: TRBV2; len: 14
CDR3aa: CAGSPLSSGEYGYTF; abundance: NA; j_gene: TRBJ1-2; v_gene: TRBV6-5; len: 15
CDR3aa: CSARDTGELFF; abundance: few; j_gene: TRBJ2-2; v_gene: TRBV20-1; len: 11
CDR3aa: CASSPRAGSEQYF; abundance: NA; j_gene: TRBJ2-7; v_gene: TRBV7-7; len: 13
CDR3aa: CASSPPSSGPNTEAFF; abundance: once; j_gene: TRBJ1-1; v_gene: TRBV18; len: 16
CDR3aa: CASSFLRNEQYF; abundance: once; j_gene: TRBJ2-7; v_gene: TRBV5-4; len: 12
CDR3aa: CASSESFMYGTSYEQYF; abundance: NA; j_gene: TRBJ2-7; v_gene: TRBV6-1; len: 17
CDR3aa: CASTRGGGGEKLFF; abundance: NA; j_gene: TRBJ1-4; v_gene: TRBV28; len: 14
CDR3aa: CASSLVMNTQYF; abundance: NA; j_gene: TRBJ2-3; v_gene: TRBV5-5; len: 12
CDR3aa: CASSLVPSGNTIYF; abundance: few; j_gene: TRBJ1-3; v_gene: TRBV5-1; len: 14
CDR3aa: CASSLVGNEKLFF; abundance: NA; j_gene: TRBJ1-4; v_gene: TRBV28; len: 13
CDR3aa: CASSQEPRGRNTGELFF; abundance: NA; j_gene: TRBJ2-2; v_gene: TRBV4-3; len: 17
CDR3aa: CSARLRETQYF; abundance: NA; j_gene: TRBJ2-5; v_gene: TRBV20-1; len: 11
CDR3aa: CASSPKGQGGSGNTIYF; abundance: NA; j_gene: TRBJ1-3; v_gene: TRBV18; len: 17
CDR3aa: CASSPSASGRAMEFF; abundance: NA; j_gene: TRBJ2-1; v_gene: TRBV5-4; len: 15
CDR3aa: CASSETIVGMQETQYF; abundance: NA; j_gene: TRBJ2-5; v_gene: TRBV10-2; len: 16
CDR3aa: CASSSPLTYEQYF; abundance: NA; j_gene: TRBJ2-7; v_gene: TRBV5-1; len: 13
CDR3aa: CASSAWGLADPPDEQYF; abundance: NA; j_gene: TRBJ2-7; v_gene: TRBV9; len: 17
CDR3aa: CASSQSGGNYGYTF; abundance: NA; j_gene: TRBJ1-2; v_gene: TRBV16; len: 14
CDR3aa: CASSQGWGPSSYNEQFF; abundance: NA; j_gene: TRBJ2-1; v_gene: TRBV4-3; len: 17
CDR3aa: CASSLGGTSGDEQYF; abundance: NA; j_gene: TRBJ2-7; v_gene: TRBV5-1; len: 15
CDR3aa: CASRADWYNEQFF; abundance: NA; j_gene: TRBJ2-1; v_gene: TRBV6-1; len: 13
CDR3aa: CASSGQGNYGYTF; abundance: NA; j_gene: TRBJ1-2; v_gene: TRBV10-2; len: 13
CDR3aa: CASSRDFSNQPQHF; abundance: NA; j_gene: TRBJ1-5; v_gene: TRBV28; len: 14
CDR3aa: CSVEDKGVEAFF; abundance: NA; j_gene: TRBJ1-1; v_gene: TRBV29-1; len: 12
CDR3aa: CASSRPGSGEQYF; abundance: NA; j_gene: TRBJ2-7; v_gene: TRBV5-4; len: 13
CDR3aa: CASSRGVHQPQHF; abundance: NA; j_gene: TRBJ1-5; v_gene: TRBV7-2; len: 13
CDR3aa: CASSLYGEGNQPQHF; abundance: NA; j_gene: TRBJ1-5; v_gene: TRBV5-8; len: 15
CDR3aa: CASTGRNEAFF; abundance: NA; j_gene: TRBJ1-1; v_gene: TRBV6-7; len: 11
CDR3aa: CASGPESGPRAYEQYF; abundance: NA; j_gene: TRBJ2-7; v_gene: TRBV12-5; len: 16